The present T cell receptor beta chain was sequenced within a study of blood T cell repertoires in COVID-19. In germline, CDR1 is LNHDA, CDR2 SQIVND (reference sequence). This CDR3 is 17 amino acids long. With 9 bases clipped from V and 5 bases from J, the junction kept 14 bases outside the gene matches. Repertoires were generated with immunoSEQ multiplex PCR, while TCRdb's copy carries only in-frame clones and drops some. The sample has around 300,000 clones; roughly nine tenths are singletons. The source of this sequence is a middle-aged woman who had recovered from COVID-19. The V gene is TRBV19, the J gene TRBJ2-5; 14 bases agree with TRBD2. Input material: PBMCs or T cells enriched from blood (not recorded which). The CDR3, as DNA: TGTGCCAGCACCCCGGGACTAGCGGGAGCGCCGGGGGAGACCCAGTACTTC. Translation gives CASTPGLAGAPGETQYF.